Listed here are 10 T cell receptor beta chains from one sample, sequenced in a study of tumor and adjacent non-tumor tissue in lung cancer. This sample's RNA came from whole unsorted tissue. Distant lung tissue was collected more than 3 cm away from the tumor edge. A modified ARM-PCR protocol with three rounds of nested PCR amplified TCRbeta. Each CDR3 protein gets one entry after TCRdb re-called the multiplex PCR reads with MiXCR. The table shows around 39,000 distinct CDR3 sequences, with 60% occurring only once. The sample consisted of distant non-tumor lung tissue. These receptors were obtained from a man aged 45-65 years with non-small cell lung cancer.

This clonotype has at least ten counts. This chain links TRBV10-3 with TRBJ2-1, with D tentatively TRBD1 or TRBD2 (5 bases each). There are 15 residues in the CDR3. The V gene's germline CDR1 is ENHRY and CDR2 SYGVKD. V was clipped by 2 bases and J by 6 bases, with 14 bases between them. CDR3 loop: CAISEGDGYVNEQFF. The CDR3 nucleotides are TGTGCCATCAGTGAGGGGGACGGATACGTCAATGAGCAGTTCTTC.

Note on this clonotype: One junction end does not reproduce the germline sequence, and a read error may be involved. V gene TRBV10-3 combines with J gene TRBJ2-7, with D perhaps assigned TRBD1 or TRBD2 (5 bases each). There are 13 residues in the CDR3. CDR1 ENHRY and CDR2 SYGVKD come from the germline V gene. The DNA for the CDR3 is TGTGCCTTCAGTCTGGGGGAGTCCTACGAGCAGTATTTC. As protein: CAFSLGESYEQYF.

With regard to this clonotype: Here the CDR3 omits its conserved ending phenylalanine or tryptophan, so a read error is the likely source. The rearrangement uses TRBV28 and TRBJ2-2, with D perhaps TRBD2 (5 bases). From germline, CDR1 is MDHEN and CDR2 SYDVKM. Trimming removed 1 base at V and 5 bases at J, with 14 bases between. CDR3 length equals 16 residues. As DNA, the CDR3 is TGTGCCAGCAGTTTATTAAGGGCGTCGGGGACCGGGGAGCTGTTTTAT. It encodes CASSLLRASGTGELFY.

Of note for this clonotype: Given a much more abundant clone one base away, this may be a read error. The CDR3 sequence is CASSLVGAGNQPQHF. The CDR3 nucleotides read TGTGCCAGCAGTTTAGTGGGGGCAGGCAATCAGCCCCAGCATTTT. The chain uses TRBV12-3 or TRBV12-4 and TRBJ1-5; tentative D call: TRBD1 (6 bases). Trimming cost V 1 base and J 2 bases, with 9 bases left between them. CDR3 length: 15 amino acids.

This sequence joins TRBV19 and TRBJ1-5, with TRBD1 matching over 7 bases. Germline CDR1 reads LNHDA; CDR2 reads SQIVND (reference sequence). This CDR3 is 15 amino acids long. V lost 7 bases, J lost 4 bases, and 10 bases stayed unmatched. CDR3 nucleotides: TGTGCCAGTAAGGAAGACAGGGCAGGTAATCAGCCCCAGCATTTT. Amino acid sequence: CASKEDRAGNQPQHF.

As for this clonotype: An end of the junction does not agree with germline; a read error may underlie this. V is TRBV29-1 and J is TRBJ2-1, with D hard to call. The CDR3 extends over 12 amino acids. In germline, CDR1 is SQVTM, CDR2 ANQGSEA. In DNA form, the CDR3 reads TGCAGAGTTAGCCCTCCCTACATTGAGCAGTTCTTC. Translation gives CRVSPPYIEQFF.

The chain links TRBV11-2 to TRBJ2-3; the match to TRBD2 covers 10 bases. V gave up 4 bases and J gave up 2 bases; unmatched junction bases: 12. This CDR3 spans 18 amino acids. Germline V gives CDR1 SGHAT, CDR2 FQNNGV. DNA for the CDR3: TGTGCCAGCAGCTCCACCCGGGATAGCGGGGGGACCACAGATACGCAGTATTTT. This gives the protein CASSSTRDSGGTTDTQYF.

The gene calls are TRBV6-5 and TRBJ1-2; D not certain. The germline CDR1 and CDR2 sequences are MNHEY and SVGAGI. The CDR3 contains 15 residues. V shed 5 bases and J shed 8 bases, with 21 bases lying between them. CDR3: CASSPSITPLWGYTF. The DNA for the CDR3 is TGTGCCAGCAGTCCCTCAATAACCCCTTTGTGGGGCTACACCTTC.

The V call is TRBV11-1, the J call TRBJ1-1, with a tentative D call TRBD1 (6 bases). Germline V CDR1 and CDR2: SGHAT, FQDESV (reference sequence). The V gene lost 9 bases and the J gene lost 7 bases, with 18 bases spanning the gap. This CDR3 is 13 amino acids long. DNA of the CDR3: TGTGCCAGGAGCCCGGGGACAAGGGATGAAGCTTTCTTT. It specifies CARSPGTRDEAFF.

This clonotype appeared a single time. CDR3: CASSSSRSNTRELFF. The CDR3 DNA reads TGTGCCAGCAGCTCATCCCGCTCGAATACCAGGGAGCTGTTTTTT. J is TRBJ2-2 and V is TRBV7-8; unclear D gene. CDR1 SGHVS and CDR2 FQNEAQ come from the germline V gene. CDR3 size: 15 residues. V gave up 4 bases and J gave up 9 bases, with 18 bases separating them.